The 6 T cell receptor beta chains below come from one sample, sequenced in a study of cytomegalovirus exposure and HLA in healthy donors. Assay used: immunoSEQ multiplex PCR; TCRdb lists only in-frame clones, some missing. The sample has about 98,000 clones, roughly nine tenths seen once; the top ten hold around 6.3%. Input material: PBMCs. The source is a man between 18 and 35 years old in good health and CMV-seropositive.

The chain carries TRBV6-1 and TRBJ2-7; perhaps TRBD1 as D (5 bases). Trimming left V 3 bases short and J 10 bases short, with 19 bases between. In germline, CDR1 is MNHNS, CDR2 SASEGT. There are 14 residues in the CDR3. The CDR3 loop is CASSDRDLDPKQYF. The CDR3 region has the DNA TGTGCCAGCAGTGACAGGGATCTCGACCCCAAACAGTACTTC.

This chain connects TRBV7-9 to TRBJ1-5; 7 bases map to TRBD1. The germline gives CDR1 SEHNR, CDR2 FQNEAQ (reference sequence). With V trimmed by 1 base and J by 3 bases, 9 bases remained unmatched. There are 17 residues in the CDR3. Written as DNA, the CDR3 is TGTGCCAGCAGCTTAGAAAGGTCAGGGGGGTCCAATCAGCCCCAGCATTTT. Translating gives CASSLERSGGSNQPQHF.

This clone occurred a few times. The J gene is TRBJ2-7, the V gene TRBV19; D possibly corresponds to TRBD1 (5 bases). V shed 2 bases and J shed 6 bases, with 14 bases lying between them. Germline CDR1 reads LNHDA; CDR2 reads SQIVND (reference sequence). The CDR3 totals 14 residues. The CDR3 loop is CASSIQDILGEQYF. The CDR3 region has the DNA TGTGCCAGTAGTATACAGGACATTTTGGGCGAGCAGTACTTC.

The gene calls are TRBV5-4 and TRBJ2-6; TRBD1 agrees at 8 bases. V dropped 2 bases and J dropped 2; count of bases not matched to a gene: 3. The CDR3 extends over 16 amino acids. CDR1 and CDR2 from the germline V gene are SGHNT and YYREEE (reference sequence). DNA of the CDR3: TGTGCCAGCAGCTTCCAGGGGGCGGCTGGGGCCAACGTCCTGACTTTC. This gives the protein CASSFQGAAGANVLTF.

This chain connects TRBV11-2 to TRBJ2-5, with 8 positions matching TRBD2. Germline CDR1 is SGHAT and CDR2 is FQNNGV. With V trimmed by 5 bases and J by 4 bases, 9 bases remained unmatched. The length of the CDR3 is 15 residues. CDR3 nucleotides: TGTGCCAGCAGCATCTCAGCGGGAGTCGGAGAGACCCAGTACTTC. Translated, it gives CASSISAGVGETQYF. The whole variable domain, remainder taken from reference TRBV11-2 and TRBJ2-5, is EAGVAQSPRYKIIEKRQSVAFWCNPISGHATLYWYQQILGQGPKLLIQFQNNGVVDDSQLPKDRFSAERLKGVDSTLKIQPAKLEDSAVYLCASSISAGVGETQYFGPGTRLLVL.

This clone was seen only once. V usage is TRBV9 and J usage is TRBJ1-2, with TRBD1 matching over 9 bases. This CDR3 spans 15 amino acids. Germline loops: CDR1 SGDLS, CDR2 YYNGEE. V lost 6 bases to trimming and J lost 5 bases; unmatched junction nucleotides: 11. CDR3 protein: CASTRDRDGAYGYTF. Written as DNA, the CDR3 is TGTGCCAGCACCCGGGACAGGGATGGTGCTTATGGCTACACCTTC.